This is a list of T cell receptor beta chains from one sample in a study of T and B cells in COVID-19 patients. TCRdb independently ran MiXCR on the multiplex PCR reads; one entry per CDR3 protein. Among about 4,100 distinct CDR3 sequences listed, roughly a quarter were seen once. Sequenced input: blood. The receptors stem from a human donor with active COVID-19. The donor label of this sample is uncertain. CDR3s include the opening cysteine and the closing phenylalanine or tryptophan. A D gene is named only where the DNA matches it firmly. Not every row has a clone size; where given, it reads once, few, many or a size class.

TRBV18,TRBJ2-2,NA,14,few,TGTGCCAGCTCACCCCGAACGAACACCGGGGAGCTGTTTTTT,CASSPRTNTGELFF
TRBV7-9,TRBJ2-2,TRBD2,17,many,TGTGCCAGCAGTCCCCCCTCGACTAGCGGGGTTTACGGGGAGCTGTTTTTT,CASSPPSTSGVYGELFF
TRBV6-2/TRBV6-3,TRBJ2-3,TRBD2,17,many,TGTGCCAGCAGTTACTCGTATCGCGGGGGGCCGGCGGGTACGCAGTATTTT,CASSYSYRGGPAGTQYF
TRBV7-9,TRBJ2-6,TRBD2,21,medium-sized,TGTGCCAGCAGCACAGGACTAGCGGGGGGGCAGGGATCGCCTGGGGCCAACGTCCTGACTTTC,CASSTGLAGGQGSPGANVLTF
TRBV6-5,TRBJ2-1,NA,16,NA,TGTGCCAGCACCCACAGGTGGCAGGGGTCCCACAATGAGCAGTTCTTC,CASTHRWQGSHNEQFF
TRBV10-1,TRBJ2-7,NA,13,NA,TGCGCCAGCAGTGAGTCGGGGGGCTACGAGCAGTACTTC,CASSESGGYEQYF
TRBV11-2,TRBJ2-7,NA,11,medium-sized,TGTGCCAGCAGCTTAAACCACGAGCAGTACTTC,CASSLNHEQYF
TRBV2,TRBJ2-2,NA,14,few,TGTGCCAGCAGTGAAAGTTCGAACACCGGGGAGCTGTTTTTT,CASSESSNTGELFF
TRBV20-1,TRBJ1-4,NA,14,NA,TGCAGTGCCCCCGACAGTTTCGGATCTGAAAAACTGTTTTTT,CSAPDSFGSEKLFF
TRBV6-5,TRBJ1-2,TRBD1,14,many,TGTGCCAGCAGTTACGGCAGGGGGCAAGAAGGCTACACCTTC,CASSYGRGQEGYTF
TRBV7-6,TRBJ2-2,TRBD2,15,medium-sized,TGTGCCAGCAGCTTACAAGCGGGGGTTTCCGGGGAGCTGTTTTTT,CASSLQAGVSGELFF
TRBV12-3/TRBV12-4,TRBJ2-5,TRBD1,13,medium-sized,TGTGCCAGCAGTTTGAAGGGGGCCGAGACCCAGTACTTC,CASSLKGAETQYF
TRBV6-2/TRBV6-3,TRBJ1-2,NA,17,few,TGTGCCAGCAGTTACCCTCCAACGGATGGATCTTGGGATGGCTACACCTTC,CASSYPPTDGSWDGYTF
TRBV20-1,TRBJ2-7,NA,15,few,TGCAGTGCTAGAGCCGGAGACATGGGAGGCTTTGGGCAGTACTTC,CSARAGDMGGFGQYF
TRBV24-1,TRBJ2-3,TRBD2,17,NA,TGTGCCACCAGTGATGCTAGCGGGGGAGCTAGCACAGATACGCAGTATTTT,CATSDASGGASTDTQYF
TRBV29-1,TRBJ2-1,NA,11,large,TGCAGCGTCCCAAAGGGGGTTGGGCAGTTCTTC,CSVPKGVGQFF
TRBV10-3,TRBJ2-5,TRBD2,15,NA,TGTGCCATCAGTCGAACCCCAGCGGGGGCCTGGAACCAGTACTTC,CAISRTPAGAWNQYF
TRBV7-2,TRBJ1-3,TRBD1,16,once,TGTGCCAGCAGCTTTACCGGGACAGGGACTGGAAACACCATATATTTT,CASSFTGTGTGNTIYF
TRBV6-1,TRBJ2-7,TRBD1,13,medium-sized,TGTGCCGCGGGATTGGACAGGGACACCGAGCAGTACTTC,CAAGLDRDTEQYF
TRBV5-5,TRBJ1-4,NA,14,medium-sized,TGTGCCAGCACCCAACCGGGGCTGCCCGAAAAACTGTTTTTT,CASTQPGLPEKLFF
TRBV19,TRBJ1-2,NA,13,NA,TGTGCCAGTAGTATAGATCCCCTCCGGGGCTACACCTTC,CASSIDPLRGYTF
TRBV6-5,TRBJ2-5,NA,14,medium-sized,TGTGCCAGCAGTTACTCAGGAGGCGATCGGTACCAGTACTTC,CASSYSGGDRYQYF
TRBV19,TRBJ1-6,TRBD1,15,large,TGTGCCAGTAGATACGGGACAGGGGTTAATTCACCCCTCCACTTT,CASRYGTGVNSPLHF
TRBV15,TRBJ1-6,TRBD1,14,medium-sized,TGTGCCACCAGCAGATACAGGGGTAATTCACCCCTCCACTTT,CATSRYRGNSPLHF
TRBV6-5,TRBJ2-7,NA,12,medium-sized,TGTGCCAGCAGCTACCCGGGGGTACAGCAGTACTTC,CASSYPGVQQYF
TRBV29-1,TRBJ2-7,TRBD1,13,NA,TGCAGCGTTGATGGGACAGGGGGCTACGAGCAGTACTTC,CSVDGTGGYEQYF
TRBV7-6,TRBJ2-1,TRBD2,16,many,TGTGCCAGCAGCTTAGATGTAGGGACTACCTACAATGAGCAGTTCTTC,CASSLDVGTTYNEQFF
TRBV14,TRBJ2-3,NA,14,NA,TGTGCCAGCAGCCAAGCACGCTTCACAGATACGCAGTATTTT,CASSQARFTDTQYF
TRBV14,TRBJ2-1,NA,15,few,TGTGCCAGCAGCCGGGGGCGGAGCTCCTACAATGAGCAGTTCTTC,CASSRGRSSYNEQFF
TRBV5-4,TRBJ1-1,NA,13,few,TGTGCCAGCAGCTTTAGAGGTAATACTGAAGCTTTCTTT,CASSFRGNTEAFF
TRBV5-4,TRBJ2-1,NA,15,medium-sized,TGTGCCAGCAGCTTGGGAGGGACACGGGGGAATGAGCAGTTCTTC,CASSLGGTRGNEQFF
TRBV11-3,TRBJ2-1,NA,14,few,TGTGCCAGCAGCTTTACAGGGTTCAACAATGAGCAGTTCTTC,CASSFTGFNNEQFF
TRBV7-2,TRBJ2-7,TRBD2,17,NA,TGTGCCAGCAGCTTAGGAGGGGCGGGGGGGTCCTCCTACGAGCAGTACTTC,CASSLGGAGGSSYEQYF
TRBV19,TRBJ2-2,NA,13,NA,TGTGCCAGTAGTTCGGGACCCCCCGGGGAGCTGTTTTTT,CASSSGPPGELFF
TRBV7-9,TRBJ2-2,NA,14,NA,TGTGCCAGCAGAGCGGACAAGGAAAGCGGGGAGCTGTTTTTT,CASRADKESGELFF
TRBV7-4,TRBJ2-7,TRBD1,13,few,TGTGCCAGCAGCTCGGACAGGGTCCACGAGCAGTACTTC,CASSSDRVHEQYF
TRBV28,TRBJ1-6,TRBD1,16,NA,TGTGCCAGCAGTCTGACAGGGGCCGCCTATAATTCACCCCTCCACTTT,CASSLTGAAYNSPLHF
TRBV19,TRBJ2-2,NA,13,NA,TGTGCCTGCTCCGGGGCCTACACCGGGGAGCTGTTTTTT,CACSGAYTGELFF
TRBV12-3/TRBV12-4,TRBJ2-6,NA,15,NA,TGTGCCAGCAGTTTAACAGGGTCCGGGGCCAACGTCCTGACTTTC,CASSLTGSGANVLTF
TRBV20-1,TRBJ2-1,TRBD2,14,NA,TGCAGTGCTAGAGGGACTAGCGGGGGTGGTGAGCAGTTCTTC,CSARGTSGGGEQFF
TRBV6-2/TRBV6-3,TRBJ1-4,NA,11,many,TGTGCCAGCAGTTTCCGCAAAAAACTGTTTTTT,CASSFRKKLFF
TRBV4-1,TRBJ2-1,NA,16,NA,TGCGCCAGCAGCCAAGATCGAGGGGGCTCCTACAATGAGCAGTTCTTC,CASSQDRGGSYNEQFF
TRBV2,TRBJ2-1,TRBD1,14,NA,TGTGCCAGCAGTGAAAGGGGGCAGTACAATGAGCAGTTCTTC,CASSERGQYNEQFF
TRBV19,TRBJ2-1,TRBD1,16,medium-sized,TGTGCCAGTAGTACTCCCGGGACAGGTCACCTCTATGAGCAGTTCTTC,CASSTPGTGHLYEQFF
TRBV19,TRBJ1-2,TRBD1,14,medium-sized,TGTGCCAGTACCCCGGGACAGGGAAACTATGGCTACACCTTC,CASTPGQGNYGYTF